These 13 T cell receptor beta chains originate from one sample sequenced in a study of blood T cell repertoires in COVID-19. Sequencing used immunoSEQ multiplex PCR; TCRdb keeps in-frame clones, though not all of them. Here the sample spans about 200,000 clones, roughly 84% being singletons. The sample consisted of PBMCs or T cells enriched from blood (not recorded which). The receptors shown here come from a man aged 40-49 years who had recovered from COVID-19.

The rearrangement uses TRBV4-3 and TRBJ1-6; D gene uncertain. The V gene lost 0 bases and the J gene lost 12 bases, with 12 bases spanning the gap. The CDR3 loop spans 14 amino acids. Germline loops: CDR1 LGHNA, CDR2 YSLEER. CDR3 amino acids: CASSQDGVSGPLHF. The CDR3 DNA sequence: TGCGCCAGCAGCCAAGATGGAGTTAGCGGACCCCTCCACTTT.

This sequence joins TRBV24-1 and TRBJ1-5; TRBD1 matches 9 bases. The ends lost 11 bases at V and 7 bases at J; junction bases unmatched: 14. The germline V gene encodes CDR1 KGHDR and CDR2 SFDVKD. The CDR3 totals 15 residues. The CDR3 spells CARLSPGTGKQPQHF. Here the CDR3 DNA reads TGTGCCAGGCTATCTCCCGGGACAGGGAAACAGCCCCAGCATTTT.

This chain connects TRBV10-3 to TRBJ2-2, with D possibly being TRBD1 (6 bases). The length of the CDR3 is 16 residues. V was trimmed by 1 base and J by 1 base, leaving 10 bases between them. The germline V gene has CDR1 ENHRY and CDR2 SYGVKD. CDR3 DNA: TGTGCCATCAGTGAGTACCCGGGACAGAACACCGGGGAGCTGTTTTTT. It translates to CAISEYPGQNTGELFF.

V is TRBV5-8 and J is TRBJ1-2, with a possible D match to TRBD1 (5 bases). V lost 1 base and J lost 4, with 17 bases in between. The CDR3 sequence is 16 residues long. Per the germline V gene, CDR1 is SGHTS and CDR2 is YDEGEE. The CDR3 sequence is CASSLRGHPQIYGYTF. CDR3 in DNA: TGTGCCAGCAGCTTGAGGGGCCATCCCCAGATCTATGGCTACACCTTC.

As concerns this clone: At one end, the junction sequence differs from germline, possibly due to a read error. The chain links TRBV2 to TRBJ1-2, with D maybe TRBD1 (6 bases). The CDR3 spans 14 residues. Looked up from germline, CDR1 is SNHLY and CDR2 is FYNNEI. This CDR3 is CAGRGQLTNYGYTF. The CDR3 nucleotides read TGTGCCGGCAGAGGACAGTTGACTAACTATGGCTACACCTTC.

The chain couples TRBV29-1 to TRBJ1-1; 7 bases match TRBD1. This CDR3 comprises 13 residues. In germline, CDR1 is SQVTM, CDR2 ANQGSEA. J gave up 2 bases and V 7 bases, and 7 bases lay outside the gene matches. As DNA, the CDR3 is TGCAGCGCCGTGGGACAGATAAACACTGAAGCTTTCTTT. It is translated as CSAVGQINTEAFF.

The chain joins TRBV9 to TRBJ1-2; maybe TRBD1 (6 bases). The CDR3 loop spans 14 amino acids. V gave up 2 bases and J gave up 7 bases, with 15 bases separating them. Germline assignment: CDR1 SGDLS and CDR2 YYNGEE. CDR3 in DNA: TGTGCCAGCAGCGTCACACAGGGAGGGAGTGGCTACACCTTC. Translated, it gives CASSVTQGGSGYTF.

This sequence joins TRBV7-9 and TRBJ1-1; D is uncertain. Trimming shortened V by 3 bases and J by 0 bases, and 8 bases separated the two germline ends. CDR1 SEHNR and CDR2 FQNEAQ come from the germline V gene (reference sequence). This CDR3 region has 14 residues. This CDR3 is CASSLALMNTEAFF. As DNA, the CDR3 is TGTGCCAGCAGCTTGGCCCTCATGAACACTGAAGCTTTCTTT.

V is TRBV28 and J is TRBJ1-6; D may be TRBD1 (6 bases). Trimming took off 5 bases at V and 6 bases at J, with 14 bases between the two ends. Germline CDR1 and CDR2: MDHEN and SYDVKM. This CDR3 has 15 amino acids. CDR3 in DNA: TGTGCCAGCAGTCCGGCCGGGACAACTAATTCACCCCTCCACTTT. Translating gives CASSPAGTTNSPLHF. The full variable domain, its missing parts supplied by reference TRBV28 and TRBJ1-6, is DVKVTQSSRYLVKRTGEKVFLECVQDMDHENMFWYRQDPGLGLRLIYFSYDVKMKEKGDIPEGYSVSREKKERFSLILESASTNQTSMYLCASSPAGTTNSPLHFGNGTRLTVT.

The chain recombines TRBV2 with TRBJ2-5, with D possibly being TRBD2 (6 bases). This CDR3 has 15 residues. Germline assignment: CDR1 SNHLY and CDR2 FYNNEI. The V and J ends lost 1 base and 4 bases respectively, with 13 bases between them. The chain's CDR3 is CASSEGPGLPETQYF. In nucleotides, the CDR3 is TGTGCCAGCAGTGAAGGGCCGGGACTCCCAGAGACCCAGTACTTC.

The chain combines TRBV2 with TRBJ1-1; unclear D gene. The germline CDR1 and CDR2 sequences are SNHLY and FYNNEI. Trimming left V 4 bases short and J 2 bases short, with 8 bases between. The CDR3 is 13 amino acids. The CDR3, as DNA: TGTGCCAGCAGTGTATCGGTAAACACTGAAGCTTTCTTT. Protein: CASSVSVNTEAFF. The whole variable domain, filled in from reference TRBV2 and TRBJ1-1, reads EPEVTQTPSHQVTQMGQEVILRCVPISNHLYFYWYRQILGQKVEFLVSFYNNEISEKSEIFDDQFSVERPDGSNFTLKIRSTKLEDSAMYFCASSVSVNTEAFFGQGTRLTVV.

The count of this clone is one. V and J are TRBV9 and TRBJ1-1; D gene unclear. This CDR3 has 15 residues. Germline V gene sequence: CDR1 SGDLS, CDR2 YYNGEE. Trimming cost V 0 bases and J 0 bases, with 9 bases left between them. This chain's CDR3 is CASSVGGSLNTEAFF. The CDR3 DNA follows: TGTGCCAGCAGCGTAGGAGGCTCCTTGAACACTGAAGCTTTCTTT.

The rearrangement joins TRBV28 to TRBJ1-5; no clear D. The germline V gene encodes CDR1 MDHEN and CDR2 SYDVKM. Between the trimmed V and J ends, which lost 3 bases and 4 bases, there was a span of 16 bases. The CDR3 is 16 amino acids. CDR3 loop: CASSLTSRHANQPQHF. CDR3 DNA sequence: TGTGCCAGCAGTTTGACGAGTAGACACGCGAATCAGCCCCAGCATTTT. Variable domain in full (rest from reference TRBV28 and TRBJ1-5): DVKVTQSSRYLVKRTGEKVFLECVQDMDHENMFWYRQDPGLGLRLIYFSYDVKMKEKGDIPEGYSVSREKKERFSLILESASTNQTSMYLCASSLTSRHANQPQHFGDGTRLSIL.